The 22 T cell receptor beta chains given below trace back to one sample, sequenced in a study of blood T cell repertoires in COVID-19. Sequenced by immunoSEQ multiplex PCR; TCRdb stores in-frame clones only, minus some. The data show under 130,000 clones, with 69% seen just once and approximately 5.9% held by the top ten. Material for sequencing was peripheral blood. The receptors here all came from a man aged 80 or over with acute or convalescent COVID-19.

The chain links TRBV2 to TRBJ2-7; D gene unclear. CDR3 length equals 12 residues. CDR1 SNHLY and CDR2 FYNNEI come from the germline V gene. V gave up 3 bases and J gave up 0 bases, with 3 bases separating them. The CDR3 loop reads CASSESSYEQYF. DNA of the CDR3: TGTGCCAGCAGTGAGAGCTCCTACGAGCAGTACTTC.

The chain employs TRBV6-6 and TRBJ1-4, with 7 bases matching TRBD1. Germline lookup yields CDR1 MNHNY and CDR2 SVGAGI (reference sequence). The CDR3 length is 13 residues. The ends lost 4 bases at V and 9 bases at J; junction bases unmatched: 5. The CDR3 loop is CASSSGQFQKLFF. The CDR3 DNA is TGTGCCAGCAGTTCGGGACAGTTCCAAAAACTGTTTTTT.

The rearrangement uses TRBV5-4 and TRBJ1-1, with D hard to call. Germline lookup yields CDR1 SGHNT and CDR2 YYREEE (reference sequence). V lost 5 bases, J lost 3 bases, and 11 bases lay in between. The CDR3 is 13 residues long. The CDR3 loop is CASRSNSYTEAFF. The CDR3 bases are TGTGCCAGCAGGTCTAACAGCTACACTGAAGCTTTCTTT. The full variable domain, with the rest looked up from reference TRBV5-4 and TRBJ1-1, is ETGVTQSPTHLIKTRGQQVTLRCSSQSGHNTVSWYQQALGQGPQFIFQYYREEENGRGNFPPRFSGLQFPNYSSELNVNALELDDSALYLCASRSNSYTEAFFGQGTRLTVV.

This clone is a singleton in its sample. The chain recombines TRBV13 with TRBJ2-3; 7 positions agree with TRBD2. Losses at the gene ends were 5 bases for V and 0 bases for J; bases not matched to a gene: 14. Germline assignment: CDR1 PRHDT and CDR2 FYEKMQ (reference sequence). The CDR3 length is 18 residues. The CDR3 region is CASSLNRDYRISTDTQYF. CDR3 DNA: TGTGCCAGCAGCCTCAACCGGGACTACCGAATTAGCACAGATACGCAGTATTTT. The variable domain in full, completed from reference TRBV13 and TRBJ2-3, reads AAGVIQSPRHLIKEKRETATLKCYPIPRHDTVYWYQQGPGQDPQFLISFYEKMQSDKGSIPDRFSAQQFSDYHSELNMSSLELGDSALYFCASSLNRDYRISTDTQYFGPGTRLTVL.

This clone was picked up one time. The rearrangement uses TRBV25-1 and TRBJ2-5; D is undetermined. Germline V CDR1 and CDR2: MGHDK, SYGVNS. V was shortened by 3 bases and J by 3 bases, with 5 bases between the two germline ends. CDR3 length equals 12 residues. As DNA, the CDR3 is TGTGCCAGCAGTGAGTTTAAAGAGACCCAGTACTTC. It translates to CASSEFKETQYF.

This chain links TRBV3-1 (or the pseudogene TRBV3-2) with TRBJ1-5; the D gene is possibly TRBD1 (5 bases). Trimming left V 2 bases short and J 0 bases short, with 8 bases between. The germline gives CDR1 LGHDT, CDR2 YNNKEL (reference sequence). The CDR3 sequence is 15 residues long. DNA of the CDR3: TGTGCCAGCAGCCAAACAGGTCATAGCAATCAGCCCCAGCATTTT. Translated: CASSQTGHSNQPQHF.

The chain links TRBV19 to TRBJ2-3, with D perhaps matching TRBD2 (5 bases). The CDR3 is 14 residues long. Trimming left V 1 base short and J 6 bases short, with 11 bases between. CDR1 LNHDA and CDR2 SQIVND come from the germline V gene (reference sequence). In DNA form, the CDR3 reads TGTGCCAGTAGTATAGGAGGGCGGGCGGATACGCAGTATTTT. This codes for CASSIGGRADTQYF.

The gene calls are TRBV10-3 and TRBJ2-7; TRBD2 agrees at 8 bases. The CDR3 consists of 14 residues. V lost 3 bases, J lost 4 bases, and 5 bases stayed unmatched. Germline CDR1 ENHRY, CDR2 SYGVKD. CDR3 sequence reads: CAISESSGSYEQYF. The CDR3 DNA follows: TGTGCCATCAGTGAATCCAGCGGGAGTTACGAGCAGTACTTC.

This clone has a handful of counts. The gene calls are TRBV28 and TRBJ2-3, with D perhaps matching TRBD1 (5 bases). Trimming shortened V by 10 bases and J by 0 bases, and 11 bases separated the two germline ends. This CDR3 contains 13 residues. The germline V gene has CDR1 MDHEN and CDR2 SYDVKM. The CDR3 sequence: CAIRGSSTDTQYF. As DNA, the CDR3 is TGTGCCATTAGGGGATCTAGCACAGATACGCAGTATTTT. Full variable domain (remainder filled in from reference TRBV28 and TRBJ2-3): DVKVTQSSRYLVKRTGEKVFLECVQDMDHENMFWYRQDPGLGLRLIYFSYDVKMKEKGDIPEGYSVSREKKERFSLILESASTNQTSMYLCAIRGSSTDTQYFGPGTRLTVL.

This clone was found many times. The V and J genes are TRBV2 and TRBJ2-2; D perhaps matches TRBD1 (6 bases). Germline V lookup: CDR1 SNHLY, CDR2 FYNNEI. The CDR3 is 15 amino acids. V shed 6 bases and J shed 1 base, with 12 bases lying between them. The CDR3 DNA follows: TGTGCCAGCAGGTTGAAACAGGGGAACACCGGGGAGCTGTTTTTT. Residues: CASRLKQGNTGELFF.

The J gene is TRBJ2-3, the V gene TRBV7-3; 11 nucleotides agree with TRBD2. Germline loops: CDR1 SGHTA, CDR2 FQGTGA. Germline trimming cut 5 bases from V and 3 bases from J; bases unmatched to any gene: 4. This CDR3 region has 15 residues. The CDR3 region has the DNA TGTGCCAGCAGCCCCCCTAGCGGGAGGACAGATACGCAGTATTTT. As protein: CASSPPSGRTDTQYF.

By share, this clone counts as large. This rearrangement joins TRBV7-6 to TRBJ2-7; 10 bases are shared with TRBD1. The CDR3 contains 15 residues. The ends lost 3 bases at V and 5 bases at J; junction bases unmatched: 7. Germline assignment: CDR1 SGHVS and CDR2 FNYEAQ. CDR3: CASSFGQGDADEQYF. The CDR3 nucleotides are TGTGCCAGCAGCTTTGGACAGGGGGATGCCGACGAGCAGTACTTC.

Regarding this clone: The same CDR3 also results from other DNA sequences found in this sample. The CDR3 loop is CASSSQGNQPQHF. DNA for the CDR3: TGTGCCAGCAGCTCTCAGGGTAACCAGCCCCAGCATTTT. The chain carries TRBV7-9 and TRBJ1-5, with a tentative D call TRBD1 (5 bases). Trimming removed 4 bases from V and 7 bases from J, with 11 bases in between. CDR1 SEHNR and CDR2 FQNEAQ come from the germline V gene (reference sequence). The CDR3 has 13 amino acids.

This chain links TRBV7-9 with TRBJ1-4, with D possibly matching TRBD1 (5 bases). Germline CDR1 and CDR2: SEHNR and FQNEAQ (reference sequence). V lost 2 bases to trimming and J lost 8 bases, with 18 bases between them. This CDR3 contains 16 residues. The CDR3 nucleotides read TGTGCCAGCAGCTTAAACCCCAGGGATCGAATGGAAAAACTGTTTTTT. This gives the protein CASSLNPRDRMEKLFF.

In nucleotides, the CDR3 is TGTGCCATCAGTGAGTGGGGCCAAGAGCTGGTTGAGCAGTTCTTC. The encoded protein is CAISEWGQELVEQFF. The gene calls are TRBV10-3 and TRBJ2-1; maybe TRBD1 (5 bases). Trimming took 1 base from V and 9 from J, leaving 16 bases between them. The CDR3 consists of 15 residues. The germline V gene has CDR1 ENHRY and CDR2 SYGVKD.

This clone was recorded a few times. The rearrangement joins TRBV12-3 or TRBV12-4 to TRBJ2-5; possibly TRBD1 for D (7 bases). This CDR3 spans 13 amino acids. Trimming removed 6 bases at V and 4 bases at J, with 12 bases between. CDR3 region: CASSPGGLETQYF. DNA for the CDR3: TGTGCCAGCAGCCCAGGGGGGTTAGAGACCCAGTACTTC.

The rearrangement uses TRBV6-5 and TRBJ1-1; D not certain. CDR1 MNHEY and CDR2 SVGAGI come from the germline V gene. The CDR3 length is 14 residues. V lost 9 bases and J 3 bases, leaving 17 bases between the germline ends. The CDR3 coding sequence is TGTGCCAGTACACCGGGTTTCACTGACACTGAAGCTTTCTTT. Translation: CASTPGFTDTEAFF.

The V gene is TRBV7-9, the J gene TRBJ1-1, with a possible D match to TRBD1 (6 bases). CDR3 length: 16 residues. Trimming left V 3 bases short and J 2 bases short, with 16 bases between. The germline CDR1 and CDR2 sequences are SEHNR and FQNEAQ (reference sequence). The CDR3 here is CASSFGAGAGNTEAFF. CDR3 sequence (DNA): TGTGCCAGCAGCTTTGGTGCGGGGGCGGGAAACACTGAAGCTTTCTTT.

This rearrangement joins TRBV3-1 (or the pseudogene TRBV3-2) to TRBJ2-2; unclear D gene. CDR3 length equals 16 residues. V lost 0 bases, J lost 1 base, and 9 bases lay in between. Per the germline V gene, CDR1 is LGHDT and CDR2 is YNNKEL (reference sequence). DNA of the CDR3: TGTGCCAGCAGCCAAGATGGCTTGCTGAACACCGGGGAGCTGTTTTTT. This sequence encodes CASSQDGLLNTGELFF.

CDR3 in amino acids: CASSQAGLAGRTGELFF. The DNA for the CDR3 is TGTGCCAGCAGCCAGGCTGGACTAGCGGGACGTACCGGGGAGCTGTTTTTT. The V call is TRBV5-4, the J call TRBJ2-2; 12 bases match TRBD2. This CDR3 region has 17 residues. Germline assignment: CDR1 SGHNT and CDR2 YYREEE (reference sequence). Trimming removed 4 bases from V and 5 bases from J; junction bases left unmatched: 9.

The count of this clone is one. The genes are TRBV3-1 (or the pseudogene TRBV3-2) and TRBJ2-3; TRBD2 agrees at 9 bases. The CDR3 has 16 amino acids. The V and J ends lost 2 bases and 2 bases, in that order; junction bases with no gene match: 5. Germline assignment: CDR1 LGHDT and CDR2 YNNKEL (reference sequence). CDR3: CASSQLAGAYTDTQYF. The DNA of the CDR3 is TGTGCCAGCAGCCAATTAGCGGGAGCGTACACAGATACGCAGTATTTT.

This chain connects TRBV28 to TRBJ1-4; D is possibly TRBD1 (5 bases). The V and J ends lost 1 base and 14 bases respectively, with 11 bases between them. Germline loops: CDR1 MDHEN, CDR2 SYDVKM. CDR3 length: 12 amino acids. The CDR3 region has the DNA TGTGCCAGCAGTTTATCCAGGGAGGTTCTGTTTTTT. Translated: CASSLSREVLFF.